Below, 15 T cell receptor beta chains from the same sample are listed, as sequenced in a study of blood T cell repertoires in COVID-19. Generated by immunoSEQ multiplex PCR, the TCRdb table keeps only in-frame clones and is missing some. The repertoire has about 200,000 clones, around 83% of them found once; the top ten carry roughly 13%. Sequenced input: peripheral blood. The receptors originated from a human donor in a cohort sampled during active COVID-19.

V is TRBV9 and J is TRBJ2-2, with 8 bases that match TRBD1. V was clipped by 0 bases and J by 7 bases; unmatched bases: 8. There are 16 residues in the CDR3. Germline loops: CDR1 SGDLS, CDR2 YYNGEE. The CDR3 nucleotides read TGTGCCAGCAGCGTAGCAAACAGGGGGTATGGCGGGGAGCTGTTTTTT. Its translation is CASSVANRGYGGELFF.

This chain connects TRBV6-4 to TRBJ1-1; a possible D gene is TRBD1 (5 bases). The CDR3 has 17 amino acids. With 6 bases removed from V and 1 base from J, the gap between germline ends came to 21 bases. The germline V gene encodes CDR1 MRHNA and CDR2 SNTAGT. CDR3: CASSRLQGRGGNTEAFF. CDR3 nucleotide sequence: TGTGCCAGCAGCCGACTCCAGGGCCGGGGAGGGAACACTGAAGCTTTCTTT.

The CDR3 DNA sequence: TGCACCACCGCACCCCGAAAACAGGGCAGGTATCAAGGGACCCAGCATTTT. Its protein product is CTTAPRKQGRYQGTQHF. The chain links TRBV1 to TRBJ1-5; TRBD1 is the table's D call and was not checked against the DNA. TRBV1 is recorded as a pseudogene. The CDR3 is 17 amino acids.

The V and J genes are TRBV15 and TRBJ2-1, with 8 bases aligning to TRBD1. CDR3 size: 14 residues. The trim removed 7 bases at V and 7 bases at J, leaving 9 bases unmatched. Germline values: CDR1 LNHNV, CDR2 YYDKDF (reference sequence). In DNA form, the CDR3 reads TGTGCCACCAATTTGGCAGGGGGCGGGAATGAGCAGTTCTTC. Its translation is CATNLAGGGNEQFF.

The chain is built from TRBV18 and TRBJ2-7; unclear D gene. Germline CDR1 and CDR2: KGHSH and LQKENI. V dropped 2 bases and J dropped 0 bases, with 11 bases sitting between them. There are 15 residues in the CDR3. CDR3 protein: CASSPGPTGSYEQYF. The CDR3 coding sequence is TGTGCCAGCTCACCAGGCCCGACGGGCTCCTACGAGCAGTACTTC.

This rearrangement joins TRBV5-1 to TRBJ2-2; D is perhaps TRBD2 (6 bases). With 1 base removed from V and 5 bases from J, the gap between germline ends came to 18 bases. The CDR3 runs 17 residues. Germline V gives CDR1 SGHRS, CDR2 YFSETQ. The CDR3 is CASSLYVAGTPTGELFF. CDR3 DNA sequence: TGCGCCAGCAGCTTGTATGTGGCAGGGACTCCAACCGGGGAGCTGTTTTTT. The full variable domain, completed using reference TRBV5-1 and TRBJ2-2, is KAGVTQTPRYLIKTRGQQVTLSCSPISGHRSVSWYQQTPGQGLQFLFEYFSETQRNKGNFPGRFSGRQFSNSRSEMNVSTLELGDSALYLCASSLYVAGTPTGELFFGEGSRLTVL.

CDR3 coding DNA: TGTGCCAGCAGGGACGACAGGGAAGAGACCCAGTACTTC. Protein: CASRDDREETQYF. The chain has TRBV9 and TRBJ2-5, with 7 bases fitting TRBD1. The V segment lost 5 bases and the J segment 3 bases; nucleotides outside the gene matches: 4. Germline V gene data show CDR1 as SGDLS and CDR2 as YYNGEE. This CDR3 has 13 amino acids.

The V call is TRBV30, the J call TRBJ1-5, with TRBD1 as a possible D gene (5 bases). V was trimmed by 0 bases and J by 4 bases, leaving 13 bases between them. This CDR3 contains 15 residues. From germline, CDR1 is GTSNPN and CDR2 SVGIG (reference sequence). CDR3 loop: CAWSVVGQGNQPQHF. The CDR3 DNA reads as TGTGCCTGGAGTGTAGTGGGTCAGGGAAATCAGCCCCAGCATTTT. Filled out from reference TRBV30 and TRBJ1-5, the complete variable domain reads SQTIHQWPATLVQPVGSPLSLECTVEGTSNPNLYWYRQAAGRGLQLLFYSVGIGQISSEVPQNLSASRPQDRQFILSSKKLLLSDSGFYLCAWSVVGQGNQPQHFGDGTRLSIL.

The chain carries TRBV3-1 (or the pseudogene TRBV3-2) and TRBJ2-3; TRBD2 matches 12 bases. The CDR3 is 16 residues long. With 4 bases clipped from V and 5 bases from J, the junction kept 7 bases outside the gene matches. Germline loops: CDR1 LGHDT, CDR2 YNNKEL (reference sequence). As DNA, the CDR3 is TGTGCCAGCAGCCCCTGGTCTAGCGGGGGGGGAGATACGCAGTATTTT. This codes for CASSPWSSGGGDTQYF.

The J gene is TRBJ2-3, the V gene TRBV10-1; D is possibly TRBD1 (6 bases). CDR1 WNHNN and CDR2 SYGVQD come from the germline V gene (reference sequence). V lost 4 bases and J lost 2, with 10 bases in between. The CDR3 sequence is 14 residues long. CDR3 nucleotides: TGCGCCAGCAGTGGGGACAAATACACAGATACGCAGTATTTT. It codes for CASSGDKYTDTQYF.

V is TRBV28 and J is TRBJ2-6; D is perhaps TRBD1 (5 bases). This CDR3 is 15 amino acids long. The V gene lost 5 bases and the J gene lost 2 bases, with 10 bases spanning the gap. Germline lookup yields CDR1 MDHEN and CDR2 SYDVKM. Here the CDR3 DNA reads TGTGCCAGCAGTCTTTCAGGGACTGGGGCCAACGTCCTGACTTTC. This codes for CASSLSGTGANVLTF.

This clone was recorded only once. V is TRBV18 and J is TRBJ2-3, with TRBD2 matching 13 bases. Trimming cost V 0 bases and J 4 bases; bases outside gene matches: 7. Looked up from germline, CDR1 is KGHSH and CDR2 is LQKENI. The length of the CDR3 is 18 residues. CDR3: CASSPPGLAGDRADTQYF. CDR3 sequence (DNA): TGTGCCAGCTCACCACCCGGACTAGCGGGAGATCGGGCAGATACGCAGTATTTT.

V is TRBV9 and J is TRBJ2-1, with 7 bases aligning to TRBD2. This CDR3 is 20 amino acids long. Trimming at V came to 4 bases and at J to 0 bases, leaving 19 bases not matched to a gene. CDR1 is SGDLS, CDR2 YYNGEE, per germline. CDR3 loop: CASSPTVRLAVILSYNEQFF. The CDR3 DNA reads TGTGCCAGCAGCCCTACGGTGAGGCTAGCGGTTATACTCTCCTACAATGAGCAGTTCTTC.

This chain links TRBV6-5 with TRBJ2-3; D possibly corresponds to TRBD2 (5 bases). The CDR3 has 16 amino acids. CDR1 and CDR2 from the germline V gene are MNHEY and SVGAGI. Trimming took off 4 bases at V and 4 bases at J, with 18 bases between the two ends. The CDR3 DNA is TGTGCCAGCAGTTTCGCTACTAGTTCCCGGGCAGATACGCAGTATTTT. Its translation is CASSFATSSRADTQYF.

The chain uses TRBV5-4 and TRBJ1-1, with D possibly TRBD1 on 5 matching bases. CDR3 length equals 12 residues. Trimming took off 2 bases at V and 6 bases at J, with 8 bases between the two ends. Germline CDR1 and CDR2: SGHNT and YYREEE (reference sequence). In DNA form, the CDR3 reads TGTGCCAGCAGCTTCGGACAAGCTGAAGCTTTCTTT. Its protein is CASSFGQAEAFF.